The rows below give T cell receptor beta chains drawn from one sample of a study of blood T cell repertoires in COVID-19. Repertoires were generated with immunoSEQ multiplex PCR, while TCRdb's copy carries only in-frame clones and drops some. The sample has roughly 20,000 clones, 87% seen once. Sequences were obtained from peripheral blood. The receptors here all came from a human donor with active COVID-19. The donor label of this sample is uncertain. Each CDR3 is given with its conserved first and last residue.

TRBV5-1,CASSPWRDGELFF
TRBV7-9,CASTLRGEQYF
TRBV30,CAWSEKGTGTDTQYF
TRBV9,CASSLDTTGPQHF
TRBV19,CASSPNGASGAHTQYF
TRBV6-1,CASSEGRGLWQETQYF
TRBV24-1,CATSDPGLVGNEQFF
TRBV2,CASSSESGNTIYF
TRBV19,CASPLGDRAAYEQYF
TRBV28,CASSIAGDADTQYF
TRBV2,CASSGTAINDQFF
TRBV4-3,CASSQDPPPGVYNEQFF
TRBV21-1,CASSILGTPNYGYTF
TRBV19,CASKEAGAVYEQYF
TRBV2,CASTRGSQPQHF
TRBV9,CASSPSSSYEQYF
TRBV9,CASSVTPTENYEQYF
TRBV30,CAWSKTGRAMGGELFF
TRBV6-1,CASREPMTTTNEKLFF
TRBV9,CASSETGDYNEQFF
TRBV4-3,CASSQDPLAGGTGELFF
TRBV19,CASSIAALGGQETQYF
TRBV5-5,CASSSISVDTEAFF
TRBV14,CASSRSGGDSGTGELFF
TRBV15,CATSPGGYEQYF
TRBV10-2,CASSEAGGNQPQHF
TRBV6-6,CASSSGAGTEAFF